The 17 T cell receptor beta chains below all came from one sample that was sequenced in a study of blood T cell repertoires in COVID-19. Using immunoSEQ multiplex PCR, the repertoire was profiled, and TCRdb retains in-frame clones only, with some absent. The repertoire includes about 14,000 clones, just under 90% of them detected once, and about a third sits in the top ten. Sequencing was performed on peripheral blood. The receptors were gathered from a human donor in a cohort sampled during active COVID-19.

The gene calls are TRBV5-1 and TRBJ2-2; 11 bases line up with TRBD2. Looked up from germline, CDR1 is SGHRS and CDR2 is YFSETQ. The CDR3 sequence is 17 residues long. With 2 bases clipped from V and 1 base from J, the junction kept 4 bases outside the gene matches. CDR3 sequence reads: CASSFRGLAVNTGELFF. In DNA form, the CDR3 reads TGCGCCAGCAGCTTCCGGGGACTAGCGGTGAACACCGGGGAGCTGTTTTTT.

The gene calls are TRBV19 and TRBJ1-1; the D gene is possibly TRBD1 (6 bases). From germline, CDR1 is LNHDA and CDR2 SQIVND (reference sequence). V lost 9 bases and J 3 bases, leaving 14 bases between the germline ends. This CDR3 region has 13 residues. The CDR3 sequence is CASRLQGDTEAFF. Written as DNA, the CDR3 is TGTGCCAGCCGATTACAGGGTGACACTGAAGCTTTCTTT.

Here the CDR3 reads CASSRLAPLDEQFF. In DNA, the CDR3 is TGTGCCAGCAGTAGACTGGCTCCCCTGGATGAGCAGTTCTTC. The chain carries TRBV28 and TRBJ2-1; no definite D call. Per the germline V gene, CDR1 is MDHEN and CDR2 is SYDVKM. The V end was cut by 5 bases, the J end by 8 bases, with 16 bases between. This CDR3 spans 14 amino acids.

V gene TRBV5-6 combines with J gene TRBJ2-7, with 7 bases fitting TRBD2. The CDR3 has 17 residues. Per the germline V gene, CDR1 is SGHDT and CDR2 is YYEEEE. With 0 bases clipped from V and 1 base from J, the junction kept 10 bases outside the gene matches. The chain's CDR3 is CASSLEPLAALSYEQYF. The CDR3 DNA follows: TGTGCCAGCAGCTTGGAACCGCTAGCGGCCCTTTCCTACGAGCAGTACTTC.

The chain links TRBV19 to TRBJ1-2, with 8 nucleotides matching TRBD1. Trimming cost V 6 bases and J 5 bases; bases outside gene matches: 5. Looked up from germline, CDR1 is LNHDA and CDR2 is SQIVND (reference sequence). This CDR3 has 13 residues. As DNA, the CDR3 is TGTGCCAGTAGGGCAGGGGGCGATTATGGCTACACCTTC. Amino acids: CASRAGGDYGYTF.

J is TRBJ2-7 and V is TRBV2; 7 bases line up with TRBD1. CDR1 and CDR2 from the germline V gene are SNHLY and FYNNEI. The CDR3 totals 14 residues. V lost 8 bases to trimming and J lost 0 bases; unmatched junction nucleotides: 7. Here the CDR3 DNA reads TGTGCCAGCCTGGGGGACAGTCTCTCCTACGAGCAGTACTTC. Residues: CASLGDSLSYEQYF.

This clone was detected a few times. This chain joins TRBV11-2 and TRBJ2-6, with TRBD1 as a possible D gene (5 bases). Germline assignment: CDR1 SGHAT and CDR2 FQNNGV. The ends were cut back, 5 bases at V and 4 bases at J, with 12 bases in the middle. CDR3 length: 15 residues. CDR3 sequence reads: CASSDDRLGANVLTF. DNA of the CDR3: TGTGCCAGCAGCGACGACAGACTGGGGGCCAACGTCCTGACTTTC.

CDR3 protein: CASSYSGTGTDTEAFF. CDR3 coding DNA: TGTGCCAGCAGTTACTCCGGGACAGGAACAGACACTGAAGCTTTCTTT. The chain joins TRBV6-2 or TRBV6-3 to TRBJ1-1; 8 nucleotides align to TRBD1. Germline CDR1 and CDR2: MNHEY and SVGEGT. Trimming at V came to 0 bases and at J to 3 bases, leaving 6 bases not matched to a gene. The CDR3 length is 16 residues.

This chain links TRBV14 with TRBJ1-6; D gene unclear. The CDR3 spans 16 residues. The V and J ends lost 0 bases and 3 bases respectively, with 9 bases between them. Germline CDR1 and CDR2: SGHDN and FVKESK. The CDR3 sequence: CASSQESGFYNSPLHF. CDR3 DNA sequence: TGTGCCAGCAGCCAAGAGTCGGGGTTCTATAATTCACCCCTCCACTTT.

The gene calls are TRBV7-9 and TRBJ2-3, with D perhaps matching TRBD2 (6 bases). CDR3 size: 12 residues. The V gene lost 5 bases and the J gene lost 9 bases, with 12 bases spanning the gap. From germline, CDR1 is SEHNR and CDR2 FQNEAQ (reference sequence). CDR3 region: CASSRGTDTQYF. CDR3 nucleotide sequence: TGTGCCAGCAGCCGCGGGACCGACACGCAGTATTTT. The entire variable domain, with the rest obtained from reference TRBV7-9 and TRBJ2-3, is as follows: DTGVSQNPRHKITKRGQNVTFRCDPISEHNRLYWYRQTLGQGPEFLTYFQNEAQLEKSRLLSDRFSAERPKGSFSTLEIQRTEQGDSAMYLCASSRGTDTQYFGPGTRLTVL.

The count of this clone is one. The gene calls are TRBV6-6 and TRBJ2-7; TRBD2 matches at 7 bases. V was clipped by 7 bases and J by 5 bases; unmatched bases: 14. This CDR3 comprises 15 residues. CDR1 MNHNY and CDR2 SVGAGI come from the germline V gene (reference sequence). Written as DNA, the CDR3 is TGTGCCAGCAAGCCCCAATTGGGGGGGACGGACGAGCAGTACTTC. This sequence encodes CASKPQLGGTDEQYF.

This clone turned up a few times. The chain employs TRBV7-9 and TRBJ1-6; possible D gene TRBD1, 6 bases. Germline CDR1 and CDR2: SEHNR and FQNEAQ (reference sequence). V was trimmed by 2 bases and J by 4 bases, leaving 9 bases between them. The CDR3 length is 15 residues. CDR3 sequence: CASSLQQGYNSPLHF. The CDR3 nucleotides read TGTGCCAGCAGCTTACAACAGGGTTATAATTCACCCCTCCACTTT.

This sequence joins TRBV19 and TRBJ1-1, with D unresolved. The CDR3 runs to 13 residues. The germline CDR1 and CDR2 sequences are LNHDA and SQIVND (reference sequence). Trimming pared 5 bases from V and 3 bases from J, leaving 10 bases between. The CDR3, as DNA: TGTGCCAGTAGTCTGGGGAGGGACACTGAAGCTTTCTTT. Translation: CASSLGRDTEAFF. The whole variable domain, remainder taken from reference TRBV19 and TRBJ1-1, is DGGITQSPKYLFRKEGQNVTLSCEQNLNHDAMYWYRQDPGQGLRLIYYSQIVNDFQKGDIAEGYSVSREKKESFPLTVTSAQKNPTAFYLCASSLGRDTEAFFGQGTRLTVV.

CDR3 DNA sequence: TGTGCCAGCAGCTTAGAGAGGGAGACACCTTCCTACGAGCAGTACTTC. Protein product: CASSLERETPSYEQYF. The chain is built from TRBV5-6 and TRBJ2-7; tentatively, D is TRBD2 (5 bases). The germline V gene encodes CDR1 SGHDT and CDR2 YYEEEE. V was shortened by 2 bases and J by 1 base, with 16 bases between the two germline ends. The length of the CDR3 is 16 residues.

CDR3 coding DNA: TGCAGCGTTGGGGGGCTTGCGGGAGGGGAGACCCAGTACTTC. The encoded protein is CSVGGLAGGETQYF. The chain links TRBV29-1 to TRBJ2-5, with 9 bases matching TRBD2. This CDR3 is 14 amino acids long. After removal of 4 bases from V and 5 bases from J, the junction contained 8 bases not matched to a gene. Germline V gives CDR1 SQVTM, CDR2 ANQGSEA. Together with reference TRBV29-1 and TRBJ2-5, the CDR3 gives the full variable domain: SAVISQKPSRDICQRGTSLTIQCQVDSQVTMMFWYRQQPGQSLTLIATANQGSEATYESGFVIDKFPISRPNLTFSTLTVSNMSPEDSSIYLCSVGGLAGGETQYFGPGTRLLVL.

This chain uses TRBV27 with TRBJ2-7; TRBD1 matches at 12 bases. Looked up from germline, CDR1 is MNHEY and CDR2 is SMNVEV (reference sequence). The CDR3 length is 15 residues. The V and J ends lost 3 bases and 4 bases, in that order; junction bases with no gene match: 4. This CDR3 is CASSFGTGGLYEQYF. The CDR3 DNA follows: TGTGCCAGCAGTTTCGGGACAGGGGGCTTATACGAGCAGTACTTC.

This clone was detected once. The chain is built from TRBV5-6 and TRBJ2-3, with 9 positions matching TRBD2. Trimming cost V 1 base and J 4 bases; bases outside gene matches: 7. Per germline, CDR1 SGHDT and CDR2 YYEEEE. The CDR3 is 16 amino acids. The CDR3, as DNA: TGTGCCAGCAGCTTGTTAGCGGGAGAGTCGGCAGATACGCAGTATTTT. It is translated as CASSLLAGESADTQYF.